Below are 13 T cell receptor beta chains sequenced from a single sample in a study of beta chain features in type 1 diabetes. What was sequenced were expressed TCRB transcripts, since all of the isolated RNA had been reverse transcribed. Sequencing used immunoSEQ multiplex PCR; TCRdb keeps in-frame clones, though not all of them. The sample records about 360,000 clones, roughly 12% being singletons. Sequenced input: naive CD4+ T cells from blood. The origin of the receptors is a man aged 18 to 30 in good health.

This clone was counted a few times. The rearrangement uses TRBV5-1 and TRBJ2-3; 10 bases are shared with TRBD2. Germline trimming cut 4 bases from V and 4 bases from J; bases unmatched to any gene: 12. The CDR3 runs 17 residues. Germline V gives CDR1 SGHRS, CDR2 YFSETQ. The CDR3 DNA reads as TGCGCCAGCAGCCTACGAGCGGGGGGGATTTTAGCAGATACGCAGTATTTT. Protein product: CASSLRAGGILADTQYF. The whole variable domain, remainder taken from reference TRBV5-1 and TRBJ2-3, is KAGVTQTPRYLIKTRGQQVTLSCSPISGHRSVSWYQQTPGQGLQFLFEYFSETQRNKGNFPGRFSGRQFSNSRSEMNVSTLELGDSALYLCASSLRAGGILADTQYFGPGTRLTVL.

V is TRBV5-1 and J is TRBJ2-7; TRBD2 matches at 9 bases. Germline-derived CDR1 and CDR2 are SGHRS and YFSETQ. The CDR3 loop spans 16 amino acids. Trimming took 0 bases from V and 3 from J; bases not matched to a gene: 7. The CDR3 reads CASSLGVSGSGYEQYF. CDR3 DNA sequence: TGCGCCAGCAGCTTGGGGGTTAGCGGGAGTGGCTACGAGCAGTACTTC.

This clone has only a few counts. The V and J genes are TRBV30 and TRBJ1-4, with D possibly matching TRBD1 (5 bases). Germline CDR1 is GTSNPN and CDR2 is SVGIG (reference sequence). This CDR3 region has 15 residues. V lost 3 bases, J lost 7 bases, and 18 bases lay in between. The CDR3 reads CAWSLYPGGGEKLFF. The CDR3 DNA follows: TGTGCCTGGAGCCTGTACCCGGGGGGTGGTGAAAAACTGTTTTTT.

The genes are TRBV30 and TRBJ1-5, with 7 bases matching TRBD1. Germline-derived CDR1 and CDR2 are GTSNPN and SVGIG (reference sequence). The junction had 3 bases not matched to a gene; V was cut back by 0 bases and J by 7 bases. This CDR3 is built from 13 residues. The CDR3: CAWSVGQVQPQHF. The CDR3 coding sequence is TGTGCCTGGAGTGTAGGACAGGTACAGCCCCAGCATTTT.

The V gene is TRBV28, the J gene TRBJ2-2; 7 bases are a match to TRBD2. This CDR3 has 13 residues. From germline, CDR1 is MDHEN and CDR2 SYDVKM. Trimming took 11 bases from V and 2 from J; bases not matched to a gene: 5. The CDR3 loop is CAGGGLNTGELFF. The DNA for the CDR3 is TGTGCCGGGGGGGGACTTAACACCGGGGAGCTGTTTTTT.

In DNA, the CDR3 is TGTGCCAGCAGCTCAGACAGGAACACTGAAGCTTTCTTT. Encoded protein: CASSSDRNTEAFF. The chain couples TRBV28 to TRBJ1-1, with a weak D call TRBD1 (5 bases). CDR1 and CDR2 from the germline V gene are MDHEN and SYDVKM. There are 13 residues in the CDR3. V was cut by 6 bases and J by 1 base, with 9 bases left in between.

This clone has only a few counts. V usage is TRBV30 and J usage is TRBJ1-1; 7 nucleotides match TRBD1. The V gene end was trimmed by 5 bases and the J gene end by 6 bases; junction bases not matched to a gene: 6. The CDR3 is 12 amino acids. Germline CDR1 GTSNPN, CDR2 SVGIG (reference sequence). As DNA, the CDR3 is TGTGCCTGGTTCGACAGGGAGGCTGAAGCTTTCTTT. Its translation is CAWFDREAEAFF.

In this sample, this clone turned up a few times. This sequence joins TRBV30 and TRBJ1-3; D is unresolved. The CDR3 contains 14 residues. Germline CDR1 and CDR2: GTSNPN and SVGIG (reference sequence). The ends were cut back, 0 bases at V and 0 bases at J, with 6 bases in the middle. CDR3 protein: CAWSVLISGNTIYF. The CDR3 nucleotides are TGTGCCTGGAGTGTACTGATCTCTGGAAACACCATATATTTT. The full variable domain, in which reference TRBV30 and TRBJ1-3 provide the parts outside the CDR3, is SQTIHQWPATLVQPVGSPLSLECTVEGTSNPNLYWYRQAAGRGLQLLFYSVGIGQISSEVPQNLSASRPQDRQFILSSKKLLLSDSGFYLCAWSVLISGNTIYFGEGSWLTVV.

The chain recombines TRBV7-2 with TRBJ1-3, with D possibly being TRBD1 (6 bases). This CDR3 contains 15 residues. In germline, CDR1 is SGHTA, CDR2 FQGNSA. V was shortened by 2 bases and J by 0 bases, with 8 bases between the two germline ends. CDR3 bases: TGTGCCAGCAGCTTAATAGGGGGCTCTGGAAACACCATATATTTT. Its protein is CASSLIGGSGNTIYF. Filled out from reference TRBV7-2 and TRBJ1-3, the complete variable domain reads GAGVSQSPSNKVTEKGKDVELRCDPISGHTALYWYRQSLGQGLEFLIYFQGNSAPDKSGLPSDRFSAERTGGSVSTLTIQRTQQEDSAVYLCASSLIGGSGNTIYFGEGSWLTVV.

CDR3 sequence reads: CASSLVWRGPYEQYF. The CDR3 region has the DNA TGTGCCAGCAGCTTGGTGTGGCGGGGTCCCTACGAGCAGTACTTC. This rearrangement joins TRBV5-6 to TRBJ2-7, with D possibly being TRBD2 (6 bases). The germline V gene has CDR1 SGHDT and CDR2 YYEEEE. Deletions cut 0 bases from V and 2 bases from J, with 12 bases between. The CDR3 spans 15 residues.

This clone was detected only a few times. This chain joins TRBV30 and TRBJ2-7, with D unclear. From germline, CDR1 is GTSNPN and CDR2 SVGIG (reference sequence). This CDR3 comprises 13 residues. V lost 0 bases and J 1 base, leaving 7 bases between the germline ends. The CDR3 reads CAWSVFNSYEQYF. CDR3 in DNA: TGTGCCTGGAGTGTTTTCAATTCCTACGAGCAGTACTTC.

The rearrangement uses TRBV6-5 and TRBJ2-1; 7 nucleotides align to TRBD1. This CDR3 is built from 15 residues. Germline CDR1 is MNHEY and CDR2 is SVGAGI. V shed 2 bases, J shed 1 base, and the junction held 2 bases outside the gene matches. The CDR3 here is CASSYETGSYNEQFF. The CDR3 nucleotides read TGTGCCAGCAGTTACGAGACAGGGTCCTACAATGAGCAGTTCTTC.

The chain is built from TRBV9 and TRBJ1-4; D perhaps matches TRBD1 (6 bases). CDR3 size: 14 residues. Trimming removed 2 bases at V and 6 bases at J, with 11 bases between. Germline V CDR1 and CDR2: SGDLS, YYNGEE. The CDR3 here is CASSVTGNDEKLFF. CDR3 in DNA: TGTGCCAGCAGCGTCACAGGGAACGATGAAAAACTGTTTTTT. Based on the CDR3 plus reference TRBV9 and TRBJ1-4, the full variable domain is DSGVTQTPKHLITATGQRVTLRCSPRSGDLSVYWYQQSLDQGLQFLIQYYNGEERAKGNILERFSAQQFPDLHSELNLSSLELGDSALYFCASSVTGNDEKLFFGSGTQLSVL.